Listed here are 3 T cell receptor beta chains from one sample, sequenced in a study of post-analysis software for immune sequencing data. Study conclusions and caveats: The study found TRBV5-6, TRBV5-1 and TRBV20-1 among a few TRBV segments more frequent in patients than controls.

cDNA libraries for TCR beta contained unique molecular identifiers. TCRdb ran MiXCR on the PCR reads and lists one entry per CDR3 protein. The sample shows some 800,000 distinct CDR3 sequences, around 46% of them seen only once. Their recognized antigens are unknown. The material sequenced was blood. The receptor set was obtained from a girl between 5 and 17 years old with multiple sclerosis.

The sample holds a few counts of this clonotype. The chain recombines TRBV29-1 with TRBJ2-3, with D tentatively TRBD1 (5 bases). The CDR3 loop spans 12 amino acids. Germline values: CDR1 SQVTM, CDR2 ANQGSEA. V dropped 6 bases and J dropped 4 bases, with 11 bases sitting between them. This chain's CDR3 is CSVPGHADTQYF. The CDR3 coding sequence is TGCAGCGTCCCAGGGCACGCAGATACGCAGTATTTT.

There are a few counts of this clonotype. CDR3 nucleotides: TGTGCCAGCAGCAAACCTAGGGGGCGGGATTACTACAATGAGCAGTTCTTC. Amino acids: CASSKPRGRDYYNEQFF. The gene calls are TRBV5-6 and TRBJ2-1; weak D call: TRBD1 (7 bases). V was pared by 4 bases and J by 3 bases, with 20 bases between. Per the germline V gene, CDR1 is SGHDT and CDR2 is YYEEEE. CDR3 length: 17 amino acids.

This clonotype was seen more than once but under ten times. J is TRBJ2-1 and V is TRBV20-1; 10 nucleotides match TRBD2. This CDR3 is built from 13 residues. Germline-derived CDR1 and CDR2 are DFQATT and SNEGSKA (reference sequence). V was pared by 7 bases and J by 4 bases, with 4 bases of the junction left unmatched. The CDR3 region has the DNA TGCAGTGGTGAGCGGGAGGGATACAATGAGCAGTTCTTC. Translating gives CSGEREGYNEQFF.